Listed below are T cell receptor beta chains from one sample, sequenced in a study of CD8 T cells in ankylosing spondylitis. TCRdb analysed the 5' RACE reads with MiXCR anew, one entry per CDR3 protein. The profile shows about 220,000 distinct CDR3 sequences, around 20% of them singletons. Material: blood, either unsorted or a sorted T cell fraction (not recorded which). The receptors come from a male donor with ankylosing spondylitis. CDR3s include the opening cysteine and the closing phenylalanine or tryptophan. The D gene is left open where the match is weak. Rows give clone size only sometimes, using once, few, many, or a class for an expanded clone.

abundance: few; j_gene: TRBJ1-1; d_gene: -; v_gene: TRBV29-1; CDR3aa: CSVYLDETTEAFF; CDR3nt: TGCAGCGTCTACCTGGACGAGACAACTGAAGCTTTCTTT
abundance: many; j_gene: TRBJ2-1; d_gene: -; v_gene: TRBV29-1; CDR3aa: CSVEVDQGEQFF; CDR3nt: TGCAGCGTTGAAGTTGATCAGGGTGAGCAGTTCTTC
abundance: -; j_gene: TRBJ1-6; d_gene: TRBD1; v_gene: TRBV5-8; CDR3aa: CASSSTGDWGNSPLHF; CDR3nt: TGTGCCAGCAGTTCGACAGGGGATTGGGGTAATTCACCCCTCCACTTT
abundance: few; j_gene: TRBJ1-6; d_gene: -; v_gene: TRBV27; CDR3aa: CASSLLTNNSPLHF; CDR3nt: TGTGCCAGCAGTTTACTCACGAATAATTCACCCCTCCACTTT
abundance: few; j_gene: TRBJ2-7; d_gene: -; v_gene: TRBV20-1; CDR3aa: CSAKTASYEQYF; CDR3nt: TGCAGTGCGAAGACAGCCTCCTACGAGCAGTACTTC
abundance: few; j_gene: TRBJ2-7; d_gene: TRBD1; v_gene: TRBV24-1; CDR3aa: CATSDLGQGDEQYF; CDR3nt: TGTGCCACCAGTGATTTGGGTCAGGGGGACGAGCAGTACTTC
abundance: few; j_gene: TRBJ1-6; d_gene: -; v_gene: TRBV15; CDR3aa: CATSTEPNSPLHF; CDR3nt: TGTGCCACCAGCACAGAACCGAATTCACCCCTCCACTTT
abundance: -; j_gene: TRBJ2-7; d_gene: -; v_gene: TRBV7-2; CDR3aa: CASSSLTSSYTYEQYF; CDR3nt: TGTGCCAGCAGCTCCCTCACTAGCTCCTACACCTACGAGCAGTACTTC
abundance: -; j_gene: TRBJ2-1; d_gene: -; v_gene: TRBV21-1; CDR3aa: CASSKAHGGAGSYNEQFF; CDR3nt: TGTGCCAGCAGCAAAGCGCACGGGGGGGCCGGATCCTACAATGAGCAGTTCTTC
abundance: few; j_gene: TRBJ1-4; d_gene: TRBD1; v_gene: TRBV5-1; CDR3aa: CASSLAGDRDEKLFF; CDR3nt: TGCGCCAGCAGCTTGGCGGGGGACAGGGACGAAAAACTGTTTTTT
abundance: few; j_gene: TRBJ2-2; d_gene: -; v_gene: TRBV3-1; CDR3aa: CASSQKGVFWTGELFF; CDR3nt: TGTGCCAGCAGCCAAAAGGGTGTATTTTGGACCGGGGAGCTGTTTTTT
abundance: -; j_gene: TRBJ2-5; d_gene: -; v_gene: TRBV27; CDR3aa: CASSSAQLTQETQYF; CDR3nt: TGTGCCAGCAGTTCCGCCCAATTGACTCAAGAGACCCAGTACTTC
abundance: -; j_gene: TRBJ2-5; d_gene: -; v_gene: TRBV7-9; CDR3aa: CASSPPTPQETQYF; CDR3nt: TGTGCCAGCAGCCCACCGACCCCCCAAGAGACCCAGTACTTC
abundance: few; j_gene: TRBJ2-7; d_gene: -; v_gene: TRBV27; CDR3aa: CASSSPEGYEQYF; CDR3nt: TGTGCCAGCAGTTCACCGGAGGGCTACGAGCAGTACTTC
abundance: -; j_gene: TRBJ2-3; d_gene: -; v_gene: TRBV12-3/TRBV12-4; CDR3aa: CASKGPFTDTQYF; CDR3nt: TGTGCCAGCAAGGGACCTTTCACAGATACGCAGTATTTT
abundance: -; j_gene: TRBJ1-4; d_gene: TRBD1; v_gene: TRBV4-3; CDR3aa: CASSQSGGTNEKLFF; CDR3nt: TGCGCCAGCAGCCAGTCAGGGGGTACTAATGAAAAACTGTTTTTT